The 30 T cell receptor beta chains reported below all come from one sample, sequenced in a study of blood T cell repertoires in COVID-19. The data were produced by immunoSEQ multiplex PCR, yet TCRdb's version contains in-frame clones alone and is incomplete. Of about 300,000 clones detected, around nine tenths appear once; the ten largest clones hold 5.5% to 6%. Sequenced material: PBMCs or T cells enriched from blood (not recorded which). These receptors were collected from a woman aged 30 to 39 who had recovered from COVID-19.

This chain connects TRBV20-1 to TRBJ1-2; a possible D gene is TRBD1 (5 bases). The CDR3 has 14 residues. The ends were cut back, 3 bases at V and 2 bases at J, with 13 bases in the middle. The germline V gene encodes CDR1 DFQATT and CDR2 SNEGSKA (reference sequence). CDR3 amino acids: CSASSLGGNYGYTF. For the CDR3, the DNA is TGCAGTGCTAGTTCGTTGGGGGGAAACTATGGCTACACCTTC.

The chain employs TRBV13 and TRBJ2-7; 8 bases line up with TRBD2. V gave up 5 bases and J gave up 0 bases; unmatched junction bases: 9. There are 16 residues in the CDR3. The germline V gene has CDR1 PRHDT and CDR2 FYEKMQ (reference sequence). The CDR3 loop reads CASSPRVSGVSYEQYF. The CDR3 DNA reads TGTGCCAGCAGCCCCCGGGTTAGCGGGGTCTCCTACGAGCAGTACTTC.

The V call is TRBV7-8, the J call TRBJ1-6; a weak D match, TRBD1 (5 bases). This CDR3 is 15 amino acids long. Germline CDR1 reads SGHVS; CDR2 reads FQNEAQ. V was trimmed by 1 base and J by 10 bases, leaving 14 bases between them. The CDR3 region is CASSLVSQGISPLHF. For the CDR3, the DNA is TGTGCCAGCAGCTTAGTCTCTCAGGGTATCTCACCCCTCCACTTT.

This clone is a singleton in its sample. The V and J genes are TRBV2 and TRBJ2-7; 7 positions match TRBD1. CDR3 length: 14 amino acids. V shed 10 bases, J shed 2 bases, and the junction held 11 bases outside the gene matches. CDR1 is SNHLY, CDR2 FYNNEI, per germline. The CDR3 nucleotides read TGTGCCACCGCTAGGGACAGCCTAGCCTACGAGCAGTACTTC. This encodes CATARDSLAYEQYF.

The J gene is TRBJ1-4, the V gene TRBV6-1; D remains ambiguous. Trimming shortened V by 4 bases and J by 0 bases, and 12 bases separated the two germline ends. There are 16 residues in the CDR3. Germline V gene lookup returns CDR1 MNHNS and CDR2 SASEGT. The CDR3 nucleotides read TGTGCCAGCAGTGGGATCGCGGGAGCAACTAATGAAAAACTGTTTTTT. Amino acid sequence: CASSGIAGATNEKLFF.

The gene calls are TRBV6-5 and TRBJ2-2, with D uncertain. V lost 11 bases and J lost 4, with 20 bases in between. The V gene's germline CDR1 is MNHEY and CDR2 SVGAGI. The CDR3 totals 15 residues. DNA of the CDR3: TGTGCCGCCGGAGAAATACGTCGTGGCACCGGGGAGCTGTTTTTT. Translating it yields CAAGEIRRGTGELFF.

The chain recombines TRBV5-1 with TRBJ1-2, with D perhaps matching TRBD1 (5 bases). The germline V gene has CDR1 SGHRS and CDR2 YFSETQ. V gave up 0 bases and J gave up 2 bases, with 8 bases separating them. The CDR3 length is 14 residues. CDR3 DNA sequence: TGCGCCAGCAGCTTGGTATCAGGGAACTATGGCTACACCTTC. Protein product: CASSLVSGNYGYTF.

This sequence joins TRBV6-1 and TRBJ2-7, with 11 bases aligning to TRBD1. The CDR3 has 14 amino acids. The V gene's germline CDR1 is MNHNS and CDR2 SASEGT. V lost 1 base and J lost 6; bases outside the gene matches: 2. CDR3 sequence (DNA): TGTGCCAGCAGTGAAGGGACAGGGGGCGTCGAGCAGTACTTC. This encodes CASSEGTGGVEQYF.

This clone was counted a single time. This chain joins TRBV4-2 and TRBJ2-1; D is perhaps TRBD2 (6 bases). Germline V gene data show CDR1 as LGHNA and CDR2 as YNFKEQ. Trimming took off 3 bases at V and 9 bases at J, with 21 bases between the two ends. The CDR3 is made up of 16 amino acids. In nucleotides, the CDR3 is TGTGCCAGCAGCCACCCACTCCGGGGCGGGGAAGGTGAGCAGTTCTTC. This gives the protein CASSHPLRGGEGEQFF.

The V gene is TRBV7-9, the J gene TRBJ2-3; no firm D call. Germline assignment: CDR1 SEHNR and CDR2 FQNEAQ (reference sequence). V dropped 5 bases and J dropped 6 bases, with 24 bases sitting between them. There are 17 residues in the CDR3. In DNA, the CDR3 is TGTGCCAGCAGCCCGGAGAGTAGGCTAGGCGAGTGGGATACGCAGTATTTT. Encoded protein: CASSPESRLGEWDTQYF.

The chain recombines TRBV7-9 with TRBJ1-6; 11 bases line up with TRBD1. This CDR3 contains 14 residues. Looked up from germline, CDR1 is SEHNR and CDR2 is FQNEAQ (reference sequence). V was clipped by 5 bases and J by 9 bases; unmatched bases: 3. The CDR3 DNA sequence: TGTGCCAGCAGCAGGGACAGGGGGACTTCACCCCTCCACTTT. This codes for CASSRDRGTSPLHF.

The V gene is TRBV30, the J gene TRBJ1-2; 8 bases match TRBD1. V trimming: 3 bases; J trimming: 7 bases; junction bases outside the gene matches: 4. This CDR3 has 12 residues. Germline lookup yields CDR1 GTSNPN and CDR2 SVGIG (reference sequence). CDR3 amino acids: CAWRQGAGGYTF. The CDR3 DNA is TGTGCCTGGAGGCAGGGGGCGGGTGGCTACACCTTC. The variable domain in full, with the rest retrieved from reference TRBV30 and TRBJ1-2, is SQTIHQWPATLVQPVGSPLSLECTVEGTSNPNLYWYRQAAGRGLQLLFYSVGIGQISSEVPQNLSASRPQDRQFILSSKKLLLSDSGFYLCAWRQGAGGYTFGSGTRLTVV.

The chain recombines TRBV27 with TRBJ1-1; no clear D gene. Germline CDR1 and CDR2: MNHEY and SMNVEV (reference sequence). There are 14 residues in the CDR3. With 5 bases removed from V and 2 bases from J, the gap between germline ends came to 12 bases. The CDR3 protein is CASSPRHINTEAFF. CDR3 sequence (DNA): TGTGCCAGCAGTCCGCGACACATTAACACTGAAGCTTTCTTT.

CDR3 sequence reads: CAITGARWNQPQHF. CDR3 bases: TGCGCCATCACAGGGGCCCGGTGGAATCAGCCCCAGCATTTT. The chain uses TRBV5-1 and TRBJ1-5; 7 bases line up with TRBD1. CDR1 is SGHRS and CDR2 is YFSETQ in the germline V gene. Trimming at V came to 9 bases and at J to 4 bases, leaving 10 bases not matched to a gene. There are 14 residues in the CDR3. The whole variable domain, filled in from reference TRBV5-1 and TRBJ1-5, reads KAGVTQTPRYLIKTRGQQVTLSCSPISGHRSVSWYQQTPGQGLQFLFEYFSETQRNKGNFPGRFSGRQFSNSRSEMNVSTLELGDSALYLCAITGARWNQPQHFGDGTRLSIL.

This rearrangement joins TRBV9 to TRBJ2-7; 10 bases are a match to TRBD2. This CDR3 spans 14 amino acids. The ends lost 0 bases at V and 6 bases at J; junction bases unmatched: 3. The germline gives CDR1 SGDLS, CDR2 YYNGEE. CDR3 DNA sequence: TGTGCCAGCAGCGTAGGGACTAGCGGTCTCGAGCAGTACTTC. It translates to CASSVGTSGLEQYF.

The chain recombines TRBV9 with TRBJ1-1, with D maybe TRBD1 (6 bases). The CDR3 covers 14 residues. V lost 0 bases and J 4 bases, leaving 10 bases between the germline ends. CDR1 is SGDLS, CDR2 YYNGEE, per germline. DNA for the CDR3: TGTGCCAGCAGCGTAGTTGGACAGTCCACTGAAGCTTTCTTT. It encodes CASSVVGQSTEAFF.

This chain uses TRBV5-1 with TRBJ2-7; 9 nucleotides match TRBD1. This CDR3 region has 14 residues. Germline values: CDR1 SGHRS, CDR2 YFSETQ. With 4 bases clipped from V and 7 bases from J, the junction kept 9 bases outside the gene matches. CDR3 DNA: TGCGCCAGCAGCACCGGGGACAGGGAGGAAGAGCAGTACTTC. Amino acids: CASSTGDREEEQYF.

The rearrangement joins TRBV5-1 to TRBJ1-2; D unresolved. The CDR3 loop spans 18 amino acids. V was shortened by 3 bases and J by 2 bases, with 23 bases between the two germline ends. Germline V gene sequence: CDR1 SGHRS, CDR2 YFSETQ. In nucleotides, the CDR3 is TGCGCCAGCAGCTCCATCGGAGGAACTCCGTCCACGAACTATGGCTACACCTTC. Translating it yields CASSSIGGTPSTNYGYTF.

CDR3 residues: CASSFGTGENYGYTF. In nucleotides, the CDR3 is TGTGCCAGCAGCTTTGGGACAGGAGAAAACTATGGCTACACCTTC. The chain employs TRBV7-2 and TRBJ1-2; the match to TRBD1 covers 8 bases. CDR3 size: 15 residues. With 3 bases clipped from V and 2 bases from J, the junction kept 5 bases outside the gene matches. Germline V gene sequence: CDR1 SGHTA, CDR2 FQGNSA. Variable domain in full (rest from reference TRBV7-2 and TRBJ1-2): GAGVSQSPSNKVTEKGKDVELRCDPISGHTALYWYRQSLGQGLEFLIYFQGNSAPDKSGLPSDRFSAERTGGSVSTLTIQRTQQEDSAVYLCASSFGTGENYGYTFGSGTRLTVV.

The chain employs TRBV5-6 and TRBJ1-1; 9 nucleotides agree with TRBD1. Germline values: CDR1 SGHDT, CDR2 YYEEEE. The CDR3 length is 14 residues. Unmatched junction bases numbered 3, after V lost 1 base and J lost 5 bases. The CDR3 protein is CASSLTGGVTEAFF. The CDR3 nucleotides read TGTGCCAGCAGCTTGACAGGGGGCGTGACTGAAGCTTTCTTT.

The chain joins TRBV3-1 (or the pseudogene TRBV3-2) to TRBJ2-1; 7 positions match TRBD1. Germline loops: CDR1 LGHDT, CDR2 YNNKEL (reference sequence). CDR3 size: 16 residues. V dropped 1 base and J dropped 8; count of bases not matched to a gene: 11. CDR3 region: CASSQVRQGVSYEQFF. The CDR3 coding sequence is TGTGCCAGCAGCCAAGTGCGGCAGGGGGTATCCTATGAGCAGTTCTTC.

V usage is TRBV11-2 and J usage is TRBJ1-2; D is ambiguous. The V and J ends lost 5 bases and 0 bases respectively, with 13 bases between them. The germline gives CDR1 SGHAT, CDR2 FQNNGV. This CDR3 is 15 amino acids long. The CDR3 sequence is CASSQMRAANYGYTF. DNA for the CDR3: TGTGCCAGCAGCCAAATGAGGGCCGCTAACTATGGCTACACCTTC.

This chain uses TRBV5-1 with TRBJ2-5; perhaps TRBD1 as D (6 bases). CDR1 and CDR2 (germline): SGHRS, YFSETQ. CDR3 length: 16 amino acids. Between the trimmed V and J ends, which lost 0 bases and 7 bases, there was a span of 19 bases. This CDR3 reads CASSLVQGRTWGTQYF. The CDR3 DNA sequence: TGCGCCAGCAGCTTGGTTCAGGGGCGAACCTGGGGGACCCAGTACTTC. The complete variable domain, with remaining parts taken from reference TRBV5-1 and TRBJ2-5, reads KAGVTQTPRYLIKTRGQQVTLSCSPISGHRSVSWYQQTPGQGLQFLFEYFSETQRNKGNFPGRFSGRQFSNSRSEMNVSTLELGDSALYLCASSLVQGRTWGTQYFGPGTRLLVL.

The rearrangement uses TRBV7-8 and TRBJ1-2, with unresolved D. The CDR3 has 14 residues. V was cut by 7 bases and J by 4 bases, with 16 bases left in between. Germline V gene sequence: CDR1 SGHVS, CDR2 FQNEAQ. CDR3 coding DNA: TGTGCCAGCACCCGGGAGGGAATCACCTATGGCTACACCTTC. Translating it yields CASTREGITYGYTF.

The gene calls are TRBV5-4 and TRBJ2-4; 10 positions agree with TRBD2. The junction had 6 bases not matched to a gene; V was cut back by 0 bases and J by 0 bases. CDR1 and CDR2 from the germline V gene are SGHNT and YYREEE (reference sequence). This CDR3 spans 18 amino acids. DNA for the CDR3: TGTGCCAGCAGCTTGGTTAGCGGGGGGTCCCTAGCCAAAAACATTCAGTACTTC. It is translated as CASSLVSGGSLAKNIQYF.

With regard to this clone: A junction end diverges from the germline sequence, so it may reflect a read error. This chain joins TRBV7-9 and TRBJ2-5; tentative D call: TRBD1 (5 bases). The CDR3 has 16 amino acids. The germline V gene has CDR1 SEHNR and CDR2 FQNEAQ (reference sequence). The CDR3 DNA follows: TGTGCCAGCAGCTCCCGTGGTTTAGGGGCAAGAGAGGCCCAGTACTTC. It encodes CASSSRGLGAREAQYF.

As DNA, the CDR3 is TGTGCCAGCAGACCCCGGACAGGGACGGGTTCACCCCTCCACTTT. Protein: CASRPRTGTGSPLHF. The gene calls are TRBV6-5 and TRBJ1-6, with 8 bases that match TRBD1. V trimming: 6 bases; J trimming: 9 bases; junction bases outside the gene matches: 10. In germline, CDR1 is MNHEY, CDR2 SVGAGI. The CDR3 runs 15 residues.

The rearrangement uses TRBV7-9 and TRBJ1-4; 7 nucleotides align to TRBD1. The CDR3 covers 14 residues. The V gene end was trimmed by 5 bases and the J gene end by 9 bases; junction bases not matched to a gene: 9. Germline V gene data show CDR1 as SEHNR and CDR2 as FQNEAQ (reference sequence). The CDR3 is CASSRGTDGKKLFF. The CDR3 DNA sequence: TGTGCCAGCAGCCGTGGGACAGATGGGAAAAAACTGTTTTTT. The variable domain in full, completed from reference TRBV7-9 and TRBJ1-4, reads DTGVSQNPRHKITKRGQNVTFRCDPISEHNRLYWYRQTLGQGPEFLTYFQNEAQLEKSRLLSDRFSAERPKGSFSTLEIQRTEQGDSAMYLCASSRGTDGKKLFFGSGTQLSVL.

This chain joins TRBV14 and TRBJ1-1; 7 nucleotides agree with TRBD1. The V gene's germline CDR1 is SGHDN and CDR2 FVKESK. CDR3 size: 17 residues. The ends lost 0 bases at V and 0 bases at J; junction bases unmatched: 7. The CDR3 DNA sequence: TGTGCCAGCAGCCAAGATTCTGGGACAGTCTTGAACACTGAAGCTTTCTTT. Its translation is CASSQDSGTVLNTEAFF.

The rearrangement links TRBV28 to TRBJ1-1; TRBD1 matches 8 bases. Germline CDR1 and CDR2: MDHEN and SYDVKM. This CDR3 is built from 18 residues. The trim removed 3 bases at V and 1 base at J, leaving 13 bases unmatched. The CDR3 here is CASSFGTGPSLRNTEAFF. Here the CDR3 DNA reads TGTGCCAGCAGTTTCGGGACAGGTCCCTCACTACGGAACACTGAAGCTTTCTTT. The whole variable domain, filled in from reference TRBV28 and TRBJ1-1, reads DVKVTQSSRYLVKRTGEKVFLECVQDMDHENMFWYRQDPGLGLRLIYFSYDVKMKEKGDIPEGYSVSREKKERFSLILESASTNQTSMYLCASSFGTGPSLRNTEAFFGQGTRLTVV.